This entry lists 16 T cell receptor beta chains sequenced from one sample in a study of early T cells in non-severe SARS-CoV-2 infection. In TCRdb, the 5' RACE reads were re-called with MiXCR into one record per CDR3 protein. The sample records some 33,000 distinct CDR3 sequences, 5% to 7% being singletons. Sequences were obtained from whole blood. Every receptor here comes from an adult who was a healthcare worker with PCR-confirmed SARS-CoV-2 infection or an uninfected control (not recorded which).

The genes are TRBV7-6 and TRBJ2-5; tentative D call: TRBD2 (6 bases). V lost 5 bases and J 5 bases, leaving 18 bases between the germline ends. CDR1 is SGHVS, CDR2 FNYEAQ, per germline. The CDR3 spans 15 residues. The CDR3 DNA sequence: TGTGCCAGCAGCGACCATATCCCGGGAGAGGAGACCCAGTACTTC. It specifies CASSDHIPGEETQYF.

This clonotype showed up just a few times. The gene calls are TRBV2 and TRBJ2-1; a possible D gene is TRBD1 (5 bases). The CDR3 loop spans 13 amino acids. The germline CDR1 and CDR2 sequences are SNHLY and FYNNEI. V lost 1 base to trimming and J lost 10 bases, with 11 bases between them. Here the CDR3 reads CASSEVRRGEQFF. The CDR3 bases are TGTGCCAGCAGTGAAGTAAGAAGGGGCGAGCAGTTCTTC.

This clonotype was picked up many times. The chain joins TRBV7-8 to TRBJ2-7; D unclear. V lost 5 bases, J lost 2 bases, and 19 bases lay in between. The CDR3 spans 16 residues. Looked up from germline, CDR1 is SGHVS and CDR2 is FQNEAQ. As DNA, the CDR3 is TGTGCCAGCAGCGCACAGACCGGGCCGGGTCCCTACGAGCAGTACTTC. Translated, it gives CASSAQTGPGPYEQYF.

This clonotype has a count of ten or more. The chain employs TRBV20-1 and TRBJ2-3, with D perhaps TRBD2 (5 bases). Germline CDR1 and CDR2: DFQATT and SNEGSKA (reference sequence). The CDR3 length is 11 residues. The germline V and J ends were trimmed by 7 bases and 5 bases, with 10 bases remaining between them. CDR3 sequence: CSGNSGDTQYF. DNA of the CDR3: TGCAGTGGTAACAGCGGAGATACGCAGTATTTT.

This clonotype was seen ten or more times. The chain joins TRBV7-9 to TRBJ2-5; 11 bases line up with TRBD2. After removal of 5 bases from V and 1 base from J, the junction contained 6 bases not matched to a gene. The CDR3 is 16 amino acids. Germline CDR1 SEHNR, CDR2 FQNEAQ (reference sequence). This CDR3 reads CASSRGGLAVQETQYF. CDR3 DNA: TGTGCCAGCAGCAGAGGGGGACTAGCGGTCCAAGAGACCCAGTACTTC.

This clonotype appeared many times. The chain is built from TRBV9 and TRBJ1-2; no definite D call. CDR3 size: 13 residues. Between the trimmed V and J ends, which lost 6 bases and 3 bases, there was a span of 12 bases. The germline V gene encodes CDR1 SGDLS and CDR2 YYNGEE. The CDR3 region has the DNA TGTGCCAGCACCCCCCACGGGGACTATGGCTACACCTTC. Translated: CASTPHGDYGYTF.

The DNA of the CDR3 is TGCGCCAGCAGCCCAGTTTTGCAGGGCCTTAATGAAAAACTGTTTTTT. Translated, it gives CASSPVLQGLNEKLFF. This chain joins TRBV5-1 and TRBJ1-4, with a possible D match to TRBD1 (5 bases). Germline V CDR1 and CDR2: SGHRS, YFSETQ. This CDR3 spans 16 amino acids. V was trimmed by 4 bases and J by 4 bases, leaving 17 bases between them.

This clonotype was recorded at least ten times. This chain joins TRBV19 and TRBJ2-3; D ambiguous. Trimming pared 2 bases from V and 4 bases from J, leaving 10 bases between. Per the germline V gene, CDR1 is LNHDA and CDR2 is SQIVND (reference sequence). The CDR3 consists of 14 residues. The CDR3 is CASSINMLADTQYF. Written as DNA, the CDR3 is TGTGCCAGTAGTATAAACATGCTGGCAGATACGCAGTATTTT. The full variable domain, its missing parts supplied by reference TRBV19 and TRBJ2-3, is DGGITQSPKYLFRKEGQNVTLSCEQNLNHDAMYWYRQDPGQGLRLIYYSQIVNDFQKGDIAEGYSVSREKKESFPLTVTSAQKNPTAFYLCASSINMLADTQYFGPGTRLTVL.

This clonotype was counted between two and nine times. V gene TRBV12-3 or TRBV12-4 combines with J gene TRBJ1-1; maybe TRBD1 (6 bases). The CDR3 has 12 amino acids. The ends were cut back, 5 bases at V and 8 bases at J, with 12 bases in the middle. The CDR3 nucleotides read TGTGCCAGCAGTAATCAGGGGTACGAAGCTTTCTTT. Protein: CASSNQGYEAFF.

The chain recombines TRBV4-1 with TRBJ2-4; maybe TRBD2 (6 bases). The V end lost 0 bases, the J end lost 13 bases, and 10 bases lay between the germline ends. CDR1 is MGHRA, CDR2 YSYEKL, per germline. This CDR3 is 12 amino acids long. The CDR3 DNA reads TGCGCCAGCAGCCAAGAGAGCGGGCCACAGTACTTC. Residues: CASSQESGPQYF.

This clonotype has a count of ten or more. The chain links TRBV3-1 to TRBJ2-1, with a tentative D call TRBD2 (6 bases). Looked up from germline, CDR1 is LGHDT and CDR2 is YNNKEL (reference sequence). The CDR3 sequence is 15 residues long. With 3 bases removed from V and 2 bases from J, the gap between germline ends came to 11 bases. The CDR3 region has the DNA TGTGCCAGCAGCCATATAGCGGAGACCTACAATGAGCAGTTCTTC. Its translation: CASSHIAETYNEQFF.

This clonotype was observed many times. J is TRBJ2-4 and V is TRBV6-2 or TRBV6-3, with TRBD1 as a possible D gene (6 bases). The V end lost 6 bases, the J end lost 9 bases, and 9 bases lay between the germline ends. The V gene's germline CDR1 is MNHEY and CDR2 SVGEGT. The CDR3 totals 11 residues. CDR3 sequence reads: CASRTGPIQYF. The CDR3 DNA sequence: TGTGCCAGCAGGACAGGCCCCATTCAGTACTTC.

For this clonotype: A much larger clone lies one base from this, so it may be a read error. In nucleotides, the CDR3 is TGCACCAGCAGCTTGACCGTAGTCAAAGATACGCAGTATTTT. Translating it yields CTSSLTVVKDTQYF. The chain joins TRBV5-1 to TRBJ2-3; no reliable D call. The germline CDR1 and CDR2 sequences are SGHRS and YFSETQ. The CDR3 covers 14 residues.

In this sample, this clonotype turned up many times. The rearrangement joins TRBV7-2 to TRBJ1-5, with D uncertain. The CDR3 loop spans 12 amino acids. Germline V gene sequence: CDR1 SGHTA, CDR2 FQGNSA. The V end lost 5 bases, the J end lost 3 bases, and 5 bases lay between the germline ends. The CDR3, as DNA: TGTGCCAGCAGCGACTTCAATCAGCCCCAGCATTTT. Translated: CASSDFNQPQHF.

This clonotype was counted at least ten times. The rearrangement joins TRBV20-1 to TRBJ2-7, with D tentatively TRBD2 (6 bases). V lost 3 bases to trimming and J lost 3 bases, with 9 bases between them. CDR3 length: 12 amino acids. The germline CDR1 and CDR2 sequences are DFQATT and SNEGSKA (reference sequence). The CDR3 here is CSASPTSYEQYF. CDR3 nucleotides: TGCAGTGCTAGCCCGACTAGCTACGAGCAGTACTTC.

This chain joins TRBV7-2 and TRBJ2-1, with 9 bases lining up with TRBD2. V trimming: 7 bases; J trimming: 5 bases; junction bases outside the gene matches: 12. This CDR3 comprises 16 residues. CDR1 is SGHTA, CDR2 FQGNSA, per germline. CDR3 sequence (DNA): TGTGCCAGCACCAGGCAGGGGCTAGCGGGAAACAATGAGCAGTTCTTC. Amino acid sequence: CASTRQGLAGNNEQFF.